These T cell receptor beta chains were read from a single sample in a study of regulatory T cells in long-lasting Graves disease. MiXCR was run by TCRdb on the multiplex PCR reads, yielding one entry per CDR3 protein. The sample lists approximately 440,000 distinct CDR3 sequences; 23% were seen once. The source was peripheral blood mononuclear cells (PBMCs), collected when the disease was refractory, from a patient treated with antithyroid drugs. The receptors here all came from a female donor with Graves disease. The CDR3 runs from the conserved cysteine through the conserved F or W. Each record gives: J gene, V gene, CDR3 protein.

TRBJ1-3 TRBV15 CATVGGALGNTIYF
TRBJ1-4 TRBV27 CASSQLGGKNAELFF
TRBJ1-5 TRBV28 CASSLSRGLGQPQHF
TRBJ1-1 TRBV11-2 CASSRGLITEAFF
TRBJ2-5 TRBV7-2 CASSLAPGQGGETQYF
TRBJ2-4 TRBV28 CASSRGDRRNQYF
TRBJ2-5 TRBV10-3 CATRAAGQETQYF
TRBJ1-5 TRBV6-1 CASRKQGGSSQPQHF
TRBJ1-6 TRBV24-1 CATSDQRLQGRISYNSPLHF
TRBJ2-7 TRBV3-2 CASSQDFVGDEQYF
TRBJ1-1 TRBV19 CASSISWVTEAFF
TRBJ2-7 TRBV11-3 CASSLGGTSGRNEQYF
TRBJ2-5 TRBV7-2 CASSYRFLETQYF
TRBJ2-2 TRBV19 CASSIMDRAGGELFF
TRBJ2-4 TRBV2 CASLTGGGRDTYF
TRBJ1-5 TRBV28 CASSLELVGNQPQHF
TRBJ2-3 TRBV24-1 CATSDGGTGNTDTQYF
TRBJ1-5 TRBV12-3/TRBV12-4 CASSPREGGDQPQHF
TRBJ1-1 TRBV19 CASSMRSGQSYTEAFF
TRBJ1-4 TRBV7-9 CASSLGRTATNEKLFF
TRBJ2-5 TRBV6-5 CASSYAGKETQYF
TRBJ2-1 TRBV7-6 CASGLAGRYNEQFF
TRBJ1-3 TRBV27 CASMSSGNTIYF
TRBJ2-6 TRBV7-2 CASSSTLAGANVLTF
TRBJ1-1 TRBV2 CASLGQQKLNTEAFF
TRBJ2-7 TRBV4-2 CASSQARYSYEQYF
TRBJ2-5 TRBV7-2 CASSLGGQNQETQYF
TRBJ2-5 TRBV6-5 CASSLVGMETQYF
TRBJ1-1 TRBV2 CASSEQGLNTEAFF
TRBJ2-7 TRBV28 CASSTRTGNEQYF
TRBJ1-5 TRBV12-3/TRBV12-4 CASSFPGLNQPQHF
TRBJ2-7 TRBV19 CASSRTGTTSYEQYF
TRBJ2-2 TRBV7-2 CASSRTTGTRRSTGELFF
TRBJ2-5 TRBV9 CASSQRTGPQETQYF
TRBJ2-7 TRBV3-1 CASSQGGGRGHEQYF
TRBJ2-6 TRBV19 CAATRTGANVLTF
TRBJ2-7 TRBV6-1 CASSDRVFPYEQYF
TRBJ1-2 TRBV2 CASRDRDTSNYGYTF
TRBJ1-1 TRBV18 CASSPLETGGTEAFF
TRBJ2-4 TRBV2 CASSESLAKNIQYF
TRBJ2-7 TRBV28 CASWGTESYEQYF
TRBJ2-7 TRBV6-9 CASSYSKSGTSRFYEQYF
TRBJ2-5 TRBV20-1 CSARRDRPTGGQETQYF
TRBJ2-7 TRBV6-1 CASSSLGTGGRYEQYF
TRBJ2-5 TRBV2 CASRGTGFWETQYF
TRBJ2-5 TRBV28 CASSPRLAGALQETQYF
TRBJ1-6 TRBV28 CASSNGNSPLHF
TRBJ1-5 TRBV13 CASSSRTRGSNQPQHF
TRBJ1-5 TRBV28 CASHPTGDGNQPQHF
TRBJ2-7 TRBV29-1 CSAGGVSYEQYF
TRBJ1-5 TRBV12-3/TRBV12-4 CASSLTNGPGQPQHF
TRBJ2-7 TRBV7-9 CASSLVGGASYEQYF
TRBJ1-2 TRBV4-3 CASSQHPGQTNYGYTF
TRBJ2-1 TRBV28 CASSLWSSSYNEQFF
TRBJ2-5 TRBV18 CASSKPDSETQYF
TRBJ2-7 TRBV20-1 CSASLPSPYEQYF
TRBJ2-7 TRBV20-1 CSAPIQENSYEQYF